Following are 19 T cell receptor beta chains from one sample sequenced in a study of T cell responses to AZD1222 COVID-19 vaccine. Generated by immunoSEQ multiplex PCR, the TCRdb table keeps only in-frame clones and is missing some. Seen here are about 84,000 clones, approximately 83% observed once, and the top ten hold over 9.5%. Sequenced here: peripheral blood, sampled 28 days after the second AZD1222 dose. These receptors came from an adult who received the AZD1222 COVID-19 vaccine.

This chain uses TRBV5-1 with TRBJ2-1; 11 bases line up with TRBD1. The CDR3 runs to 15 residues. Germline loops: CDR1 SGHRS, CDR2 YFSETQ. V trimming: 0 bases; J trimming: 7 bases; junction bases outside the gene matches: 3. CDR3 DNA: TGCGCCAGCAGCTTGGCCGGGACAGGGGGAAATGAGCAGTTCTTC. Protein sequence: CASSLAGTGGNEQFF. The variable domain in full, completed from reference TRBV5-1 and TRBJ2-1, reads KAGVTQTPRYLIKTRGQQVTLSCSPISGHRSVSWYQQTPGQGLQFLFEYFSETQRNKGNFPGRFSGRQFSNSRSEMNVSTLELGDSALYLCASSLAGTGGNEQFFGPGTRLTVL.

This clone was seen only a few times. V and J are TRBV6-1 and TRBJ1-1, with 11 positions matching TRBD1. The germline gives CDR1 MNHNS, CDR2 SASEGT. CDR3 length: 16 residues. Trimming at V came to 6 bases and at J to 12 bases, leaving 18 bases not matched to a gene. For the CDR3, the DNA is TGTGCCAGCAGGGAACCGCCGGACAGGGGGCACCCGGAGACTTTCTTT. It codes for CASREPPDRGHPETFF.

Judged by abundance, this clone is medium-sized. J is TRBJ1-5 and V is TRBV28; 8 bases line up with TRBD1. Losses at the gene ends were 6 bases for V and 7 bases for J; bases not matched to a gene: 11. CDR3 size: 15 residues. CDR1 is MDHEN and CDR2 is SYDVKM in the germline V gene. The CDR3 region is CASSHSTGGLQPQHF. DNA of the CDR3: TGTGCCAGCAGCCATTCAACAGGGGGATTACAGCCCCAGCATTTT.

CDR3 sequence (DNA): TGTGCCAGCAGTGATAGGGCCGTCCTCAATGAGCAGTTCTTC. Its protein is CASSDRAVLNEQFF. The chain combines TRBV2 with TRBJ2-1; D is unclear. The CDR3 contains 14 residues. CDR1 is SNHLY, CDR2 FYNNEI, per germline. Trimming removed 3 bases at V and 6 bases at J, with 12 bases between.

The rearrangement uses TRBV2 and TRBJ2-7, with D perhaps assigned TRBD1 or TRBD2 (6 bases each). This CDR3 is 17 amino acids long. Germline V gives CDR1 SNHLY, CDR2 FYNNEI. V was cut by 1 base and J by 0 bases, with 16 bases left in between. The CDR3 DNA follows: TGTGCCAGCAGTGAAGGGAGGGTGGGACAAGACTCCTACGAGCAGTACTTC. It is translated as CASSEGRVGQDSYEQYF.

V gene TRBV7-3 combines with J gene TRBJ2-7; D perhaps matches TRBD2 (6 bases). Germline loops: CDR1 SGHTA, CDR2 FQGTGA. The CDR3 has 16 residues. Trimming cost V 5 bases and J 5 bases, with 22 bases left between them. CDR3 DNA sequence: TGTGCCAGCAGCCGGGGAGGTCCGGGGAAATTCGACGAGCAGTACTTC. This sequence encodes CASSRGGPGKFDEQYF.

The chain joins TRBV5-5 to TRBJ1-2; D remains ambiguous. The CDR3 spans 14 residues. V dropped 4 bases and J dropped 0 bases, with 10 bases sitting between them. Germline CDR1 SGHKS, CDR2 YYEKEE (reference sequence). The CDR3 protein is CASSLLVPNYGYTF. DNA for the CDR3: TGTGCCAGCAGCCTGTTGGTACCTAACTATGGCTACACCTTC.

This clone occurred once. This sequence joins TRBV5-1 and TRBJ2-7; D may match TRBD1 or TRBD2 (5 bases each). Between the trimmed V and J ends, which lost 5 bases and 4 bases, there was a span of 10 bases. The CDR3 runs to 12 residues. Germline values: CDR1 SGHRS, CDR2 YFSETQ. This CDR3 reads CASSGDRYEQYF. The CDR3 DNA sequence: TGCGCCAGCAGTGGGGACCGTTACGAGCAGTACTTC. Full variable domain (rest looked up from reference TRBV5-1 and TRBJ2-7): KAGVTQTPRYLIKTRGQQVTLSCSPISGHRSVSWYQQTPGQGLQFLFEYFSETQRNKGNFPGRFSGRQFSNSRSEMNVSTLELGDSALYLCASSGDRYEQYFGPGTRLTVT.

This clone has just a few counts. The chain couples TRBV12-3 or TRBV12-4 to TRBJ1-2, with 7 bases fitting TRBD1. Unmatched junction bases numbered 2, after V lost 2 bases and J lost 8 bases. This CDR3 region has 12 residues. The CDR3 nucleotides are TGTGCCAGCAGTTTACAGGGGGAAGGCTACACCTTC. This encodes CASSLQGEGYTF.

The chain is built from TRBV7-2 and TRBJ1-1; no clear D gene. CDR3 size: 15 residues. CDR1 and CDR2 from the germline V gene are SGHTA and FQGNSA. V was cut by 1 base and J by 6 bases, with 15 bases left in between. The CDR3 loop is CASSLVRAAAAEAFF. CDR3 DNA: TGTGCCAGCAGCTTAGTGCGAGCCGCGGCGGCTGAAGCTTTCTTT.

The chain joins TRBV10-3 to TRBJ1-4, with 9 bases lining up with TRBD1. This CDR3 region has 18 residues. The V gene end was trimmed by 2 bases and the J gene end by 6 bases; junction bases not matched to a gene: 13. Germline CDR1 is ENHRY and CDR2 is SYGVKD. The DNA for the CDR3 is TGTGCCATCAGTGAGGTCGGGACAGGGAGAAGTTTCGATGAAAAACTGTTTTTT. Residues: CAISEVGTGRSFDEKLFF.

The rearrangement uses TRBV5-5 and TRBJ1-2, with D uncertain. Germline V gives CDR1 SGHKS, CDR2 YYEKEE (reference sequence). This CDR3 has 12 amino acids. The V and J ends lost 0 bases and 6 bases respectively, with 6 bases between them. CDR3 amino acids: CASSLGADGYTF. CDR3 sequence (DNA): TGTGCCAGCAGCTTGGGGGCTGATGGCTACACCTTC.

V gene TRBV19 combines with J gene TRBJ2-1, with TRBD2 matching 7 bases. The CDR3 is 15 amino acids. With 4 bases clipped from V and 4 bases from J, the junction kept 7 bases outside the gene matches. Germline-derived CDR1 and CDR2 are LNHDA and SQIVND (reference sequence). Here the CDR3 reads CASSTGGRHYNEQFF. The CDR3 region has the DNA TGTGCCAGTAGTACGGGGGGTCGACATTACAATGAGCAGTTCTTC.

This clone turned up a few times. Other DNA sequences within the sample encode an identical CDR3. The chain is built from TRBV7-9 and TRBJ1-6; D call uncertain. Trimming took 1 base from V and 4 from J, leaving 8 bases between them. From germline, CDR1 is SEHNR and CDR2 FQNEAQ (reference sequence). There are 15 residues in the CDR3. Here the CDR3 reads CASSLVSGYNSPLHF. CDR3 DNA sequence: TGTGCCAGCAGCTTAGTTTCAGGTTATAATTCACCCCTCCACTTT.

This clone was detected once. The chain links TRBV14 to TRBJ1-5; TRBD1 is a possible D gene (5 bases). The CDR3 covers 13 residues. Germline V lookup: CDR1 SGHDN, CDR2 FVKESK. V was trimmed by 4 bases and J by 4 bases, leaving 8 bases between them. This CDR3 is CASSRQTNQPQHF. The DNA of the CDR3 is TGTGCCAGCAGCCGACAGACGAATCAGCCCCAGCATTTT.

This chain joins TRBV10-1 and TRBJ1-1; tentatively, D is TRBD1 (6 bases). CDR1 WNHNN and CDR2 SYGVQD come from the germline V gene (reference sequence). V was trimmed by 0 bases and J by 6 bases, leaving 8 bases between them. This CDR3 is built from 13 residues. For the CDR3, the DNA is TGCGCCAGCAGTGAGTCGTCAGGGGCTGAAGCTTTCTTT. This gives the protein CASSESSGAEAFF.

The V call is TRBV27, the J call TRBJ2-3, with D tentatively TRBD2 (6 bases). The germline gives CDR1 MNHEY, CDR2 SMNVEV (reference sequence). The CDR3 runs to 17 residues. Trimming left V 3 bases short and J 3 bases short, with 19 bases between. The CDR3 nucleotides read TGTGCCAGCAGTTTCAAGGGGAGGCTCATAGTGACAGATACGCAGTATTTT. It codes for CASSFKGRLIVTDTQYF.

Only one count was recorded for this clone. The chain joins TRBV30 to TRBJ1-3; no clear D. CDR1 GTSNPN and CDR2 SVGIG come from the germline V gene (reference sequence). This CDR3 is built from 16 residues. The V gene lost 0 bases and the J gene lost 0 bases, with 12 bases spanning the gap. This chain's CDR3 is CAWSVGVSLSGNTIYF. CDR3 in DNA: TGTGCCTGGAGTGTCGGCGTCAGCCTCTCTGGAAACACCATATATTTT.

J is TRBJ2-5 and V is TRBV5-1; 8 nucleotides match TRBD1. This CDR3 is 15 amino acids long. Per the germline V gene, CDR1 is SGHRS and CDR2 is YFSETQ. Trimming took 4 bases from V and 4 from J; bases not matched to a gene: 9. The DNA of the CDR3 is TGCGCCAGCAGCCTTACCCCAGGGGGCAGAGAGACCCAGTACTTC. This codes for CASSLTPGGRETQYF.